This T cell receptor beta chain was obtained from a study of blood T cell repertoires in COVID-19. Overall study context: The origin of the acute and convalescent COVID-19 samples was the United States, Italy and Spain. Sample material is recorded as cDNA or gDNA derived from T cells, B-cell-depleted T cells, or PBMCs.

V shed 3 bases and J shed 0 bases, with 9 bases lying between them. Germline V lookup: CDR1 MDHEN, CDR2 SYDVKM. The CDR3 is 15 residues long. Per the study methods: Estimated nucleated cell counts came from reference gene primer amplification. Clones were sequenced by immunoSEQ multiplex PCR, and TCRdb holds only the in-frame ones, with some missing. The V and J calls and clone size come from that table; D and trimming were worked out from the DNA. Among about 40,000 clones listed, approximately 80% were seen once. The chain recombines TRBV28 with TRBJ2-1; tentatively, D is TRBD2 (6 bases). This sequence was found in a woman aged 55 to 70 with acute or convalescent COVID-19. The sequenced sample consisted of peripheral blood. In DNA, the CDR3 is TGTGCCAGCAGTTTCGGAGGGGCCTCCTACAATGAGCAGTTCTTC. It translates to CASSFGGASYNEQFF. Full variable domain (remainder filled in from reference TRBV28 and TRBJ2-1): DVKVTQSSRYLVKRTGEKVFLECVQDMDHENMFWYRQDPGLGLRLIYFSYDVKMKEKGDIPEGYSVSREKKERFSLILESASTNQTSMYLCASSFGGASYNEQFFGPGTRLTVL.